This TCR beta chain was obtained from a study of shared clonotypes between healthy human individuals. As for the study in general: The donor group consisted of two women and a few men, aged 18 to 49.

Using immunoSEQ multiplex PCR, the repertoire was profiled, and TCRdb retains in-frame clones only, with some absent. Among about 510,000 clones listed, about 96% were seen once. The CDR3 has 17 amino acids. V was cut by 3 bases and J by 8 bases, with 25 bases left in between. Looked up from germline, CDR1 is MNHNS and CDR2 is SASEGT. This receptor was taken from a woman in her twenties or thirties in good health. V and J are TRBV6-1 and TRBJ1-2; tentatively, D is TRBD1 (6 bases). Sequencing was performed on naive CD4+ T cells sorted from blood. Regarding subset: CD45RA+ positively selected. CDR3 protein: CASSDRILTRGRGGYTF. Here the CDR3 DNA reads TGTGCCAGCAGTGACCGAATCCTAACCCGGGGGCGAGGAGGCTACACCTTC.